The 14 T cell receptor beta chains below come from one sample, sequenced in a study of beta chain features in type 1 diabetes. Every isolated RNA sample was fully reverse transcribed, so sequencing captured expressed TCRB transcripts. Clones were sequenced by immunoSEQ multiplex PCR, and TCRdb holds only the in-frame ones, with some missing. Here the sample spans approximately 170,000 clones, approximately 9% being singletons. Sequenced: central memory CD4+ T cells from blood. The receptors shown here come from a woman younger than 30 in good health.

About this clone: Other DNA sequences of this sample code for an identical CDR3. V gene TRBV29-1 combines with J gene TRBJ2-6; perhaps TRBD2 as D (6 bases). This CDR3 has 14 residues. V was clipped by 4 bases and J by 2 bases, with 9 bases between them. The germline V gene has CDR1 SQVTM and CDR2 ANQGSEA. CDR3 region: CSVGRGTGANVLTF. In DNA form, the CDR3 reads TGCAGCGTTGGGAGGGGAACTGGGGCCAACGTCCTGACTTTC.

V is TRBV5-6 and J is TRBJ2-3; D uncertain. With 0 bases removed from V and 8 bases from J, the gap between germline ends came to 7 bases. Germline CDR1 is SGHDT and CDR2 is YYEEEE. The CDR3 contains 12 residues. This chain's CDR3 is CASSLDLATQYF. CDR3 DNA: TGTGCCAGCAGCTTGGATCTGGCTACGCAGTATTTT.

This clone has only a few counts. The gene calls are TRBV30 and TRBJ2-1; TRBD2 matches at 14 bases. J was trimmed by 7 bases and V by 7 bases; bases with no gene match: 6. Germline CDR1 GTSNPN, CDR2 SVGIG (reference sequence). The length of the CDR3 is 14 residues. CDR3 nucleotides: TGTGCCTTTTCCGGGACTAGCGGGGGTAATGAGCAGTTCTTC. Residues: CAFSGTSGGNEQFF.

This clone was detected only a few times. The chain couples TRBV7-8 to TRBJ1-6; 10 positions match TRBD1. CDR1 SGHVS and CDR2 FQNEAQ come from the germline V gene. V lost 5 bases to trimming and J lost 7 bases; unmatched junction nucleotides: 8. The CDR3 is made up of 16 amino acids. The CDR3 nucleotides read TGTGCCAGCAGCCGGACAGGGGGAGTTAGGAATTCACCCCTCCACTTT. Translation gives CASSRTGGVRNSPLHF.

This clone was detected a few times. Distinct nucleotide sequences in the sample also encode this CDR3. The gene calls are TRBV18 and TRBJ2-2, with TRBD1 matching 8 bases. The CDR3 totals 15 residues. Trimming at V came to 3 bases and at J to 0 bases, leaving 0 bases not matched to a gene. CDR1 and CDR2 from the germline V gene are KGHSH and LQKENI. CDR3 sequence (DNA): TGTGCCAGCTCACCGGGACAGGCGAACACCGGGGAGCTGTTTTTT. Translating it yields CASSPGQANTGELFF.

This clone has more than one count but fewer than ten. This rearrangement joins TRBV4-2 to TRBJ1-1; TRBD1 might be the D (5 bases). Per germline, CDR1 LGHNA and CDR2 YNFKEQ. V shed 0 bases and J shed 3 bases, with 14 bases lying between them. This CDR3 has 16 amino acids. Written as DNA, the CDR3 is TGTGCCAGCAGCCAAGATGGCGGGGCGACGGACACTGAAGCTTTCTTT. Amino acid sequence: CASSQDGGATDTEAFF.

The chain couples TRBV11-2 to TRBJ2-1; a possible D gene is TRBD2 (6 bases). Between the trimmed V and J ends, which lost 1 base and 8 bases, there was a span of 18 bases. This CDR3 region has 16 residues. Germline CDR1 and CDR2: SGHAT and FQNNGV. The CDR3: CASSLAPDGDFDEQFF. In DNA form, the CDR3 reads TGTGCCAGCAGCTTAGCCCCGGACGGGGACTTCGATGAGCAGTTCTTC.

This clone appeared a single time. This chain connects TRBV4-1 to TRBJ1-5; TRBD1 aligns across 9 bases. The CDR3 has 16 amino acids. Germline CDR1 reads MGHRA; CDR2 reads YSYEKL. V dropped 0 bases and J dropped 7; count of bases not matched to a gene: 7. CDR3 protein: CASSQEATGGGQPQHF. The CDR3 DNA follows: TGCGCCAGCAGCCAAGAGGCAACAGGGGGCGGGCAGCCCCAGCATTTT.

The chain has TRBV5-1 and TRBJ2-7; 8 bases map to TRBD1. V shed 4 bases and J 1 base; nucleotides not matched to a gene: 7. The V gene's germline CDR1 is SGHRS and CDR2 YFSETQ. The CDR3 totals 15 residues. The CDR3 region has the DNA TGCGCCAGCAGCCCCACCGGGACAGGATCCTACGAGCAGTACTTC. It yields the protein CASSPTGTGSYEQYF.

For this clone: A read error may account for a junction end that differs from germline. As DNA, the CDR3 is TGTGCCACCGACGGTCAGGCCCCTCCCTCCGACGAGCAGTACTTC. Translated, it gives CATDGQAPPSDEQYF. The gene calls are TRBV10-3 and TRBJ2-7; D remains unclear. Per germline, CDR1 ENHRY and CDR2 SYGVKD. This CDR3 is built from 15 residues.

The chain couples TRBV5-4 to TRBJ1-3; maybe TRBD1 (6 bases). V lost 5 bases and J 2 bases, leaving 17 bases between the germline ends. Germline V gene data show CDR1 as SGHNT and CDR2 as YYREEE (reference sequence). This CDR3 contains 16 residues. CDR3 nucleotides: TGTGCCAGCAGTTATGTGGGGGCTAGGGCTGGAAACACCATATATTTT. Protein: CASSYVGARAGNTIYF.

The chain couples TRBV27 to TRBJ1-5; D uncertain. From germline, CDR1 is MNHEY and CDR2 SMNVEV (reference sequence). V was pared by 5 bases and J by 3 bases, with 17 bases between. CDR3 length equals 16 residues. The CDR3 sequence is CASSPADSYPNQPQHF. For the CDR3, the DNA is TGTGCCAGCAGTCCCGCGGACTCCTACCCCAATCAGCCCCAGCATTTT.

The chain recombines TRBV19 with TRBJ2-5; 7 nucleotides align to TRBD2. The CDR3 contains 13 residues. Trimming at V came to 7 bases and at J to 0 bases, leaving 2 bases not matched to a gene. Germline V gene sequence: CDR1 LNHDA, CDR2 SQIVND (reference sequence). Here the CDR3 DNA reads TGTGCCAGTAAAGGGACTAACCAAGAGACCCAGTACTTC. Its protein product is CASKGTNQETQYF.

The chain joins TRBV10-3 to TRBJ2-3; 12 bases agree with TRBD2. Germline CDR1 reads ENHRY; CDR2 reads SYGVKD. J gave up 5 bases and V 8 bases, and 5 bases lay outside the gene matches. The CDR3 is 14 amino acids. In nucleotides, the CDR3 is TGTGCCATCGCCGCTAGCGGGAGGGAAGATACGCAGTATTTT. This encodes CAIAASGREDTQYF.